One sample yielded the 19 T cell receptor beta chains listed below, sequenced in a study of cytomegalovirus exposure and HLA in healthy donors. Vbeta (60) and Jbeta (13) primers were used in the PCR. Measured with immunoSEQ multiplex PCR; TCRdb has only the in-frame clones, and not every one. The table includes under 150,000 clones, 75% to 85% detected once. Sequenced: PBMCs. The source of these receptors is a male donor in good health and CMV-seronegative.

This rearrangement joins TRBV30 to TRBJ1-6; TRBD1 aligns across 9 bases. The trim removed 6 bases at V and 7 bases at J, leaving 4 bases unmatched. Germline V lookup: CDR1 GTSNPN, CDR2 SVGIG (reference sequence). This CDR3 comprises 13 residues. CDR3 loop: CACPGQGNSPLHF. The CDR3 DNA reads TGTGCCTGCCCGGGACAGGGAAATTCACCCCTCCACTTT.

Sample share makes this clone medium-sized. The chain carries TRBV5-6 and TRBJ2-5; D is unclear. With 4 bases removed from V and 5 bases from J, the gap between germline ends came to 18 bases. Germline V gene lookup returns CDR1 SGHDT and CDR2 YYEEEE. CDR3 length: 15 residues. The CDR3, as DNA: TGTGCCAGCAGCCATTGGAGTTTTGTATGGGAGACCCAGTACTTC. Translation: CASSHWSFVWETQYF.

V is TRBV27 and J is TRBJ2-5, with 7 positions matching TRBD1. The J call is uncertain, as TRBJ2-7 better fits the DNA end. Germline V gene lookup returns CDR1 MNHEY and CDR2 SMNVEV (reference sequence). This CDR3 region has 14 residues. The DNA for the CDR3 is TGTGCCAGCAGTTTAGGGACAGCTTCCCTCGAGCAGTACTTC. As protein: CASSLGTASLEQYF.

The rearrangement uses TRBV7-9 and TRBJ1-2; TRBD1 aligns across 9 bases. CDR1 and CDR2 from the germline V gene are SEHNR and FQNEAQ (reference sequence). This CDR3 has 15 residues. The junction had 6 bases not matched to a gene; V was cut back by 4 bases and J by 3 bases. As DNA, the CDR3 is TGTGCCAGCAGCTGGGGCCGGGACAGGGACTATGGCTACACCTTC. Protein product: CASSWGRDRDYGYTF.

The CDR3 is CASSFGLAGDLGDTQYF. CDR3 DNA sequence: TGTGCCAGCAGTTTCGGACTAGCGGGGGACCTAGGTGATACGCAGTATTTT. This chain uses TRBV27 with TRBJ2-3; 13 nucleotides align to TRBD2. The CDR3 sequence is 17 residues long. V lost 3 bases to trimming and J lost 6 bases; unmatched junction nucleotides: 9. The V gene's germline CDR1 is MNHEY and CDR2 SMNVEV (reference sequence).

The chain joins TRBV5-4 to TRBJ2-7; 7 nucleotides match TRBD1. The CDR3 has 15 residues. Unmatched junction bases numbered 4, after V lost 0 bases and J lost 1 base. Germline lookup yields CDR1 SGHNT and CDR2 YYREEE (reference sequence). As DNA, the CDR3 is TGTGCCAGCAGCTTGGAGGGGGCGCGGTCCTACGAGCAGTACTTC. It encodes CASSLEGARSYEQYF. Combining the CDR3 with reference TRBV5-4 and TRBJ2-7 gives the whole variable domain ETGVTQSPTHLIKTRGQQVTLRCSSQSGHNTVSWYQQALGQGPQFIFQYYREEENGRGNFPPRFSGLQFPNYSSELNVNALELDDSALYLCASSLEGARSYEQYFGPGTRLTVT.

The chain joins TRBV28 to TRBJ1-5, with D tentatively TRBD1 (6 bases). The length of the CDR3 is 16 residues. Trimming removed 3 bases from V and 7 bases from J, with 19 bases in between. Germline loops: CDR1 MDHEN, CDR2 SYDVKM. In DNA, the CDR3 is TGTGCCAGCAGTTTGGGACATCCTTTGGGAAACCAGCCCCAGCATTTT. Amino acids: CASSLGHPLGNQPQHF.

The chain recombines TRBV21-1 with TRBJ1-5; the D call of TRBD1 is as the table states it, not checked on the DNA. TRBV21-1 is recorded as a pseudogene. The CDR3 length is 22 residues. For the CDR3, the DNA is TGTGCCAGCAGCAACGCCCTCAGGGGGAGGCGACAGGGGGCATATAGCAATCAGCCCCAGCATTTT. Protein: CASSNALRGRRQGAYSNQPQHF.

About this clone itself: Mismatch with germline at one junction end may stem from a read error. CDR3 nucleotide sequence: TGTGTTAGTGGTTTGGTACTGGTTGCTGGGGCCAACGGCCTGACTTTC. Translated, it gives CVSGLVLVAGANGLTF. The chain recombines TRBV12-5 with TRBJ2-6, with D perhaps matching TRBD1 (5 bases). CDR3 length: 16 residues. Germline values: CDR1 LGHNT, CDR2 FRNRAP.

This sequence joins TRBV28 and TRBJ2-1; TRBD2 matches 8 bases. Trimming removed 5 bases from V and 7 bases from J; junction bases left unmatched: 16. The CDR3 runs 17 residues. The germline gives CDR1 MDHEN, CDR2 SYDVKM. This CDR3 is CASSPPPGTRFGNEQFF. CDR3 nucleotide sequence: TGTGCCAGCAGTCCGCCTCCCGGGACTAGGTTTGGAAATGAGCAGTTCTTC.

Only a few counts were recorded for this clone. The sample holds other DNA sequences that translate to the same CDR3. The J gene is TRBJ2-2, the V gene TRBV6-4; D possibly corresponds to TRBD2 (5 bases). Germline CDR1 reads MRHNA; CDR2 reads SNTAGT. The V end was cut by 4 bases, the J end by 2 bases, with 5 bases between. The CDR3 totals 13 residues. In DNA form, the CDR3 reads TGTGCCAGCAGTGGGACTAACACCGGGGAGCTGTTTTTT. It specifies CASSGTNTGELFF.

The CDR3 DNA reads as TGTGCCAGCAGTCTCAACAGGGTAGATACGCAGTATTTT. Protein sequence: CASSLNRVDTQYF. The chain joins TRBV27 to TRBJ2-3; D might be TRBD1 (6 bases). CDR3 length: 13 amino acids. Germline V gene sequence: CDR1 MNHEY, CDR2 SMNVEV (reference sequence). V was trimmed by 5 bases and J by 5 bases, leaving 11 bases between them.

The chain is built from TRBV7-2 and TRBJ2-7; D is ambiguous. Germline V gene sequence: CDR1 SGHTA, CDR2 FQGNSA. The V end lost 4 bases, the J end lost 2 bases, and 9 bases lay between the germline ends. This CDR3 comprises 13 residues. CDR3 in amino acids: CASSSATTYEQYF. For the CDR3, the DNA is TGTGCCAGCAGCTCAGCAACAACCTACGAGCAGTACTTC.

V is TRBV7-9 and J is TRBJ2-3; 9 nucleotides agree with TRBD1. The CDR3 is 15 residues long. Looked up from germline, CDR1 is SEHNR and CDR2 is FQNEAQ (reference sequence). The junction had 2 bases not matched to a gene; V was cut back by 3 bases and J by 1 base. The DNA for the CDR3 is TGTGCCAGCAGCTTCCGGGACAGGGGCACAGATACGCAGTATTTT. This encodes CASSFRDRGTDTQYF.

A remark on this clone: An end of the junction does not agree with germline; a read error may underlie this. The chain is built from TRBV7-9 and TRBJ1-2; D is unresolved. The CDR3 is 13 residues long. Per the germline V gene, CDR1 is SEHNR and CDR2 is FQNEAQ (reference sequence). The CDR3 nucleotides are TGTTCCAGCAGCTTGGCGTCGGGTTGGGGCTACACCTTC. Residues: CSSSLASGWGYTF.

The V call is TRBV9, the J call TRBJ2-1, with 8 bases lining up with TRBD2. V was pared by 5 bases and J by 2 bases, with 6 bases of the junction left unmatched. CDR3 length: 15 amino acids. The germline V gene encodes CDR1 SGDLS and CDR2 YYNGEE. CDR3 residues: CASSLAGGAYNEQFF. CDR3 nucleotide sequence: TGTGCCAGCAGTCTCGCGGGGGGCGCCTACAATGAGCAGTTCTTC.

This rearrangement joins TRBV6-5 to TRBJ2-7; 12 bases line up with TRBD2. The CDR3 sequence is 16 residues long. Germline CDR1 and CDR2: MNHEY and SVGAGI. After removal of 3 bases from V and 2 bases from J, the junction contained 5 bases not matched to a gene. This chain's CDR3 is CASSYTWTSGTYEQYF. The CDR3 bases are TGTGCCAGCAGTTATACATGGACTAGCGGGACCTACGAGCAGTACTTC.

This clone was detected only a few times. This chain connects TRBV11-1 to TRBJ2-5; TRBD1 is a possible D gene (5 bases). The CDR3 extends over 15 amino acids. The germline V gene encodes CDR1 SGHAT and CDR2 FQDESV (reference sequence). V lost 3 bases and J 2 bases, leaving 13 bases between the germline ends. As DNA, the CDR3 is TGTGCCAGCAGCTTCGGTCAGGGATGGCAAGAGACCCAGTACTTC. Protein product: CASSFGQGWQETQYF.

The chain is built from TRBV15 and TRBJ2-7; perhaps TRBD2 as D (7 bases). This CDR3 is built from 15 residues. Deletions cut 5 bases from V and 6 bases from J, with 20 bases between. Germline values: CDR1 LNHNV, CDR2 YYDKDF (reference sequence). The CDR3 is CATSPRGGQGSEQYF. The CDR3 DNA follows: TGTGCCACCAGCCCTAGGGGGGGGCAGGGAAGCGAGCAGTACTTC.